This T cell receptor (beta chain) derives from a study of a mutant IDH1 vaccine in newly diagnosed glioma. This CDR3 has 13 residues. Deletions cut 6 bases from V and 9 bases from J, with 12 bases between. Germline V gives CDR1 MNHNY, CDR2 SVGAGI (reference sequence). Time point meaning: baseline, week 1 (first vaccination visit). This sample's treatment: pre-vaccination baseline after standard-of-care therapy. Sequenced by immunoSEQ multiplex PCR; TCRdb stores in-frame clones only, minus some. Of approximately 16,000 clones listed, around 95% are singletons. V is TRBV6-6 and J is TRBJ1-6; TRBD1 is a possible D gene (6 bases). The sample was peripheral blood mononuclear cells (PBMCs), taken from a glioma patient treated with radiotherapy, temozolomide or both. The TCR was taken from a woman between 18 and 29 years old with glioma. Some clones in this sample may be carry-over from other donors' samples. This CDR3 reads CASRGQFTSPLHF. The CDR3 coding sequence is TGTGCCAGCAGAGGACAGTTTACTTCACCCCTCCACTTT.